A selection of T cell receptor beta chains follows, all from one sample in a study of shared clonotypes between healthy human individuals. Assay used: immunoSEQ multiplex PCR; TCRdb lists only in-frame clones, some missing. There are under 1 million clones in the sample; 80% to 95% occur only once, and about 25% lies in the top ten. Sequencing was performed on naive CD8+ T cells sorted from blood. The receptors come from a man younger than 45 in good health. Each CDR3 is given without its conserved first and last residue.

V gene: TRBV21-1
J gene: TRBJ2-7
CDR3 protein: ASSTHGTDSYEQY

V gene: TRBV28
J gene: TRBJ2-3
CDR3 protein: ANQGRSTDTQY

V gene: TRBV19
J gene: TRBJ2-3
CDR3 protein: ASRDIGLAEDTQY

V gene: TRBV6-5
J gene: TRBJ2-2
CDR3 protein: ASSPTRADTGELF

V gene: TRBV9
J gene: TRBJ1-1
CDR3 protein: ASRGLEAF

V gene: TRBV11-2
J gene: TRBJ1-4
CDR3 protein: ASSLLLLPEKLF

V gene: TRBV19
J gene: TRBJ2-4
CDR3 protein: ASSMGRAFAKNIQY

V gene: TRBV9
J gene: TRBJ1-2
CDR3 protein: ASSVGWGGTGDGYT

V gene: TRBV27
J gene: TRBJ2-1
CDR3 protein: ASSPPRGEQF

V gene: TRBV15
J gene: TRBJ2-1
CDR3 protein: ATSRDFYNEQF

V gene: TRBV6-1
J gene: TRBJ1-5
CDR3 protein: ASSEDVQSNQPQH

V gene: TRBV2
J gene: TRBJ2-4
CDR3 protein: ASSEANLGLENIQY

V gene: TRBV11-2
J gene: TRBJ2-1
CDR3 protein: ASSLGGLAGYNEQF

V gene: TRBV27
J gene: TRBJ2-5
CDR3 protein: ASRDLTQETQY

V gene: TRBV7-7
J gene: TRBJ2-1
CDR3 protein: ASSPRAASGRTLVEQF